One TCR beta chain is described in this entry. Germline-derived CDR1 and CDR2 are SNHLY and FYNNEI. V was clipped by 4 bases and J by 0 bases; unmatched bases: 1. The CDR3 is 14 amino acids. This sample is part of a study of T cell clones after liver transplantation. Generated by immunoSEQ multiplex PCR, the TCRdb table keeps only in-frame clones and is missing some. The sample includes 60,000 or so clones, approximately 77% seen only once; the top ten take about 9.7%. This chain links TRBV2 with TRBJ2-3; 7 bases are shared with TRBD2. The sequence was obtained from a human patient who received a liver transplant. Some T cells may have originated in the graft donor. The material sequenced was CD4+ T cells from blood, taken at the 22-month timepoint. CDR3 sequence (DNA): TGTGCCAGCAGTGCGGGGGGAAGCACAGATACGCAGTATTTT. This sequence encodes CASSAGGSTDTQYF.